This TCR beta chain was sequenced in a study of metastatic and nonmetastatic thyroid tumors. At the level of the study: Repertoires from blood and tumor or nodule tissue of malignant and benign thyroid patients were compared.

Thyroid surgery had not been preceded by any treatment in any patient. Authors' data handling: CDR3 differences across clinicopathological groups were used to build a distant-metastasis classifier for papillary thyroid cancer. TCRdb reprocessed the PCR reads via MiXCR. These V and J calls are TCRdb output, not the study's own analysis. The sample includes about 70,000 clones, around 19% of them seen just once. This clone has a count of ten or more. The CDR3 covers 17 residues. Germline V gives CDR1 SGHDT, CDR2 YYEEEE. Trimming removed 0 bases at V and 0 bases at J, with 15 bases between. Sequenced sample: blood. The receptor's source is a female donor with papillary thyroid cancer or a benign thyroid nodule (not recorded which). Some clones in this sample may be carry-over from other donors' samples. V gene TRBV5-6 combines with J gene TRBJ2-5, with unresolved D. The CDR3 nucleotides read TGTGCCAGCAGCTTGGCCCGTTCCCAGGTTTACCAAGAGACCCAGTACTTC. It specifies CASSLARSQVYQETQYF.